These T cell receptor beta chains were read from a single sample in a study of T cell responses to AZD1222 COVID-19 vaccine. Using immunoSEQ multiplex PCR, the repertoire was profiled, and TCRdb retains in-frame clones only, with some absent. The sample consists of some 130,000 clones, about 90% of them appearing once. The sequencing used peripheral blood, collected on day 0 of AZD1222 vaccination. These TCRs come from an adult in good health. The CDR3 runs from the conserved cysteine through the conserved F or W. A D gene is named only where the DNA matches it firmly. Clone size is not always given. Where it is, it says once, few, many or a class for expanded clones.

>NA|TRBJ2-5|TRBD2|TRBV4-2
TGTGCCAGCAGCCAGTCAATCACTCTAGCGGGATATCAAGAGACCCAGTACTTC
CASSQSITLAGYQETQYF
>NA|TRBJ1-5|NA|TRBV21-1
TGTGCCAGCAGCCGTCCACTCAGGGGAAGTCAGCCCCAGCATTTT
CASSRPLRGSQPQHF
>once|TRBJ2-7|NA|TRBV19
TGTGCCAGTACTACCACAGGGTCCTACGAGCAGTACTTC
CASTTTGSYEQYF
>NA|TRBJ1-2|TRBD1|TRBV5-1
TGCGCCAGCAGCTTGGACGGGACAGGCTATGGCTACACCTTC
CASSLDGTGYGYTF
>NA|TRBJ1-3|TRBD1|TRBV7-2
TGTGCCAGCAGCTTTCAGACAGGGCACGGAAACACCATATATTTT
CASSFQTGHGNTIYF
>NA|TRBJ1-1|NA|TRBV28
TGTGCCAGCAGTTTAGCTAGGAGGAACACTGAAGCTTTCTTT
CASSLARRNTEAFF
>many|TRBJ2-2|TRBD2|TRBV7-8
TGTGCCAGCAGCTTCGGAGGCGGGGGGGCCCGCGGCGGGGAGCTGTTTTTT
CASSFGGGGARGGELFF
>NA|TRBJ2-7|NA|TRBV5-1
TGCGCCAGCAGCCCCCCGACGGACTACGAGCAGTACTTC
CASSPPTDYEQYF
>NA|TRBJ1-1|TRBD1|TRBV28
TGTGCCAGCAAAGGGGACAGGGTGAACACTGAAGCTTTCTTT
CASKGDRVNTEAFF
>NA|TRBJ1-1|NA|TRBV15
TGTGCCACCAGCAGAGATCGATGGGGGAATGAAGCAGCTTTCTTT
CATSRDRWGNEAAFF
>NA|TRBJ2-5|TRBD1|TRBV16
TGTGCCAGCAGCCTACGACAGGGAGAGACCCAGTACTTC
CASSLRQGETQYF
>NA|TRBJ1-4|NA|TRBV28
TGTGCCAGCACCCTCGGGGCAACTAATGAAAAACTGTTTTTT
CASTLGATNEKLFF
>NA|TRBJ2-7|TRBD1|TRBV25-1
TGTGCCAGCGCTAGGACAGGGGGCGGCTACGAGCAGTACTTC
CASARTGGGYEQYF
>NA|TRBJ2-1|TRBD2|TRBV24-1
TGTGCCACCAGTGACTCCGGGACTAGCGATTACAATGAGCAGTTCTTC
CATSDSGTSDYNEQFF
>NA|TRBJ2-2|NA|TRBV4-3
TGCGCCAGCAGCCAAGAAAAACCAGGAGGGTACGACACCGGGGAGCTGTTTTTT
CASSQEKPGGYDTGELFF
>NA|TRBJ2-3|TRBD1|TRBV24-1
TGTGCCACCAGCCCCGACAGGGGCACAGATACGCAGTATTTT
CATSPDRGTDTQYF
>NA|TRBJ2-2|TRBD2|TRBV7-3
TGTGCCAGCACCGTGACTGCTAGCGGGGCTAACACCGGGGAGCTGTTTTTT
CASTVTASGANTGELFF
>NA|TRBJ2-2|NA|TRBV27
TGTGCCAGCAGTTTCAGCACCGGGGAGCTGTTTTTT
CASSFSTGELFF
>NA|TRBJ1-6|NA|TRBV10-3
TGTGCCATCAAATCGGCCGATTCACCCCTCCACTTT
CAIKSADSPLHF
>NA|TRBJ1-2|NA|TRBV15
TGTGCCACCAGCAGAGGGGCAGGAGGTTATCCTACTAACTATGGCTACACCTTC
CATSRGAGGYPTNYGYTF
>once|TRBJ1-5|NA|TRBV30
TGTGCCTGGAGTGAGGGTCTGCGCGGCAATCAGCCCCAGCATTTT
CAWSEGLRGNQPQHF
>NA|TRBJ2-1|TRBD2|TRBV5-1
TGCGCCAGCAGTTCTAACCCTAGCGGGAGGGCCAAGATCGGTTCCTACAATGAGCAGTTCTTC
CASSSNPSGRAKIGSYNEQFF
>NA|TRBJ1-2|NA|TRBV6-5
TGTGCCAGCAGTCGGGGGTCCAACTATGGCTACACCTTC
CASSRGSNYGYTF
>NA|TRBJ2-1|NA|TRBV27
TGTGCCAGCAGTTTTCGACAGCCGAATACCTACAATGAGCAGTTCTTC
CASSFRQPNTYNEQFF
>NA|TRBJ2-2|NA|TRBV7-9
TGTGCCAGCAGCTTAGATAATCTGGACCCCACCGGGGAGCTGTTTTTT
CASSLDNLDPTGELFF
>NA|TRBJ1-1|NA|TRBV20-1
TGCAGTGCTAGTAAAAGGTCTGTCTTGCAGTTGAACACTGAAGCTTTCTTT
CSASKRSVLQLNTEAFF
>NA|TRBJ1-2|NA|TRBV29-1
TGCAGCGCCTCGACAGACTATGGCTACACCTTC
CSASTDYGYTF
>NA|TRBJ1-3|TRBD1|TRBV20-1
TGCAGTGCTCTCTATGAGGGGACAGCAATATTT
CSALYEGTAIF
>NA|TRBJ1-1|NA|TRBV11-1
TGTGCCAGCAGCTTAAAGGGAAGGGGTTTGGCAGCTTTCTTT
CASSLKGRGLAAFF
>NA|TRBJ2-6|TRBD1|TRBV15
TGTGCCACCAGCAGAGATTCGGGGACAGTATTAAACTCTGGGGCCAACGTCCTGACTTTC
CATSRDSGTVLNSGANVLTF
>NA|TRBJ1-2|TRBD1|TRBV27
TGTGCCAGCAGTTTTGTCGACAGGGTTGAGGATGGCTACACCTTC
CASSFVDRVEDGYTF
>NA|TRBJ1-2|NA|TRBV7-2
TGTGCCAGCAGAGGGGTCGGCTATGGCTACACCTTC
CASRGVGYGYTF
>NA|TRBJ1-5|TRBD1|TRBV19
TGTGCCAGTTCCGGGACAGGGAATCAGCCCCAGCATTTT
CASSGTGNQPQHF
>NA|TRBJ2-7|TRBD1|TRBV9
TGTGCCAGCAGCGCGGGGACAGGGGGCATTCACGAGCAGTACTTC
CASSAGTGGIHEQYF
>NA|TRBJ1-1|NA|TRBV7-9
TGTGCCAGCAGAGGGTCAGGCACTGAAGCTTTCTTT
CASRGSGTEAFF
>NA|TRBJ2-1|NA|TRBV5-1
TGCGCCAGCAGCTCCTTAGCCGGAGGTGTGAGCGAGCAGTTCTTC
CASSSLAGGVSEQFF
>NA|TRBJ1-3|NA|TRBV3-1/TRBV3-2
TGTGCCAGCAGCCAGTCCGGGTGGGGGATCACCTCTGGAAACACCATATATTTT
CASSQSGWGITSGNTIYF
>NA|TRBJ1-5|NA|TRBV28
TGTGCCAGCAGTGCCCGGACAGTATTCAATCAGCCCCAGCATTTT
CASSARTVFNQPQHF
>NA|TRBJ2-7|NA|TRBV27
TGTGCCAGCAGTTTGGGGGCAAGTTTCTACGAGCAGTACTTC
CASSLGASFYEQYF
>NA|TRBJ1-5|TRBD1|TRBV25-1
TGTGCCAGCAGTGAACGACAGGGGGCAGGTCAGCCCCAGCATTTT
CASSERQGAGQPQHF